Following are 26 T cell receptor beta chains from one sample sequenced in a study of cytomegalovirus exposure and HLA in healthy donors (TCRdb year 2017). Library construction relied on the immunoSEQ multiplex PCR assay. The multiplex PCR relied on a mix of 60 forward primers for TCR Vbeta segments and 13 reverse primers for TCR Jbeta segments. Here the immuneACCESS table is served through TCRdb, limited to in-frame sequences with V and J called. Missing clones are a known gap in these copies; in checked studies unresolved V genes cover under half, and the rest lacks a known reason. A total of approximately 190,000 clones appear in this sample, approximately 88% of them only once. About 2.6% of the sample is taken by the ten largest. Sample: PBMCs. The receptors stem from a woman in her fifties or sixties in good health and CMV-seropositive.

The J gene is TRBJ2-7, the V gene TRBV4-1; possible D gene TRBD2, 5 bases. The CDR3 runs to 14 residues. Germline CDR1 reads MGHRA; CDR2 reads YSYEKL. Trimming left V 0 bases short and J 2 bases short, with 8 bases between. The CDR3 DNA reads TGCGCCAGCAGCCAAGATCAACTAGCCTACGAGCAGTACTTC. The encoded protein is CASSQDQLAYEQYF.

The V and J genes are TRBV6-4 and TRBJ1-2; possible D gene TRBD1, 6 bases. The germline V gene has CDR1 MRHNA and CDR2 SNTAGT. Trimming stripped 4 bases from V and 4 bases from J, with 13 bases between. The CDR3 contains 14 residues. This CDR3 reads CASSARQESYGYTF. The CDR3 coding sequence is TGTGCCAGCAGTGCTCGACAGGAGTCCTATGGCTACACCTTC.

The CDR3: CASRGAIQETQYF. The CDR3 region has the DNA TGTGCCAGCAGGGGGGCCATCCAAGAGACCCAGTACTTC. V and J are TRBV2 and TRBJ2-5; D may be TRBD1 (6 bases). CDR1 is SNHLY and CDR2 is FYNNEI in the germline V gene. This CDR3 contains 13 residues. V was trimmed by 6 bases and J by 1 base, leaving 9 bases between them.

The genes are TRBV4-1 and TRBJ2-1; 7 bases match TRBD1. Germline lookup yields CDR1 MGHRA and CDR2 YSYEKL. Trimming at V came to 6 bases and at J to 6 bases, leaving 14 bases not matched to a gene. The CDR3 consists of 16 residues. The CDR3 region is CASRPLDRAPTNEQFF. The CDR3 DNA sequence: TGCGCCAGCAGACCACTCGACAGGGCCCCCACCAATGAGCAGTTCTTC.

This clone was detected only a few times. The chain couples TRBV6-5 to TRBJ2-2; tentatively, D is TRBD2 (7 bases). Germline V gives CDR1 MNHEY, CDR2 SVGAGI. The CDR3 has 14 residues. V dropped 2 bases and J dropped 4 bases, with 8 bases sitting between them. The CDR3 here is CASSYAGATGELFF. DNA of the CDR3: TGTGCCAGCAGTTACGCGGGGGCCACCGGGGAGCTGTTTTTT.

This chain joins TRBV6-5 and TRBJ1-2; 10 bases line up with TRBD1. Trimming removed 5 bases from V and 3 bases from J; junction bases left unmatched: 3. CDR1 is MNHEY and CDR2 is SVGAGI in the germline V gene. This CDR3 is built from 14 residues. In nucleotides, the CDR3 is TGTGCCAGCAGTCGGACAGGGGGGGACTATGGCTACACCTTC. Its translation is CASSRTGGDYGYTF.

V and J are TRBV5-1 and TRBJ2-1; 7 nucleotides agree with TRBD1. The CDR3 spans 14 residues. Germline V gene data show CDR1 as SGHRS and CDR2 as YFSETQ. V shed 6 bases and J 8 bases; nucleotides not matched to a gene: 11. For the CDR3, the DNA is TGCGCCAGCACCCGGGACAGCTTACAGCATGAGCAGTTCTTC. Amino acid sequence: CASTRDSLQHEQFF.

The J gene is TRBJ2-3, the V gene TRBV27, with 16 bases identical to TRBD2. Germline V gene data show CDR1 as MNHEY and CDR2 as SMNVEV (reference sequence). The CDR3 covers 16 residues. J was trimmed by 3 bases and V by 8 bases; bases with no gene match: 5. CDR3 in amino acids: CASGTSGGAGTDTQYF. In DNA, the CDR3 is TGTGCCAGCGGGACTAGCGGGGGGGCCGGTACAGATACGCAGTATTTT.

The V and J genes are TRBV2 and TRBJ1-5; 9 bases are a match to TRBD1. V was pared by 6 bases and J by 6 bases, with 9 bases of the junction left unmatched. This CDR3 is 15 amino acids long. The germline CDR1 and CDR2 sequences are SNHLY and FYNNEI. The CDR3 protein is CASSVGQGSRQPQHF. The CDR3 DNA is TGTGCCAGCAGCGTGGGACAGGGAAGTCGTCAGCCCCAGCATTTT. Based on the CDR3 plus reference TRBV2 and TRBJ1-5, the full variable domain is EPEVTQTPSHQVTQMGQEVILRCVPISNHLYFYWYRQILGQKVEFLVSFYNNEISEKSEIFDDQFSVERPDGSNFTLKIRSTKLEDSAMYFCASSVGQGSRQPQHFGDGTRLSIL.

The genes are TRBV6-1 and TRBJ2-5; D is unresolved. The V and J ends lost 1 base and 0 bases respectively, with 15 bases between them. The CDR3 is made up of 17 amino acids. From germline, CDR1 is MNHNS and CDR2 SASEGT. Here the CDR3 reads CASSEEYTLPYQETQYF. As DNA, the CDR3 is TGTGCCAGCAGTGAAGAATACACCCTCCCCTACCAAGAGACCCAGTACTTC.

DNA for the CDR3: TGTGCCTGGAGTGTTGAGTCGGCAGGGACCGGGGAGCTGTTTTTT. Translated, it gives CAWSVESAGTGELFF. The chain employs TRBV30 and TRBJ2-2, with TRBD1 as a possible D gene (5 bases). V lost 0 bases and J 5 bases, leaving 13 bases between the germline ends. The germline CDR1 and CDR2 sequences are GTSNPN and SVGIG (reference sequence). This CDR3 is 15 amino acids long.

The CDR3 is CASSLDGGFFNEQFF. CDR3 bases: TGTGCCAGCAGCTTAGACGGGGGGTTTTTCAATGAGCAGTTCTTC. The genes are TRBV7-2 and TRBJ2-1; TRBD2 aligns across 7 bases. CDR1 is SGHTA, CDR2 FQGNSA, per germline. V lost 1 base, J lost 6 bases, and 6 bases stayed unmatched. CDR3 length: 15 amino acids.

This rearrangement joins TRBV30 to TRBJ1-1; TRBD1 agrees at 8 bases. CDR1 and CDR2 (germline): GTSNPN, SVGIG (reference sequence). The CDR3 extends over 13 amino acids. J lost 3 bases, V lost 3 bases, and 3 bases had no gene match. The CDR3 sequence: CAWSAGGDTEAFF. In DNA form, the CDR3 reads TGTGCCTGGAGCGCAGGGGGCGACACTGAAGCTTTCTTT.

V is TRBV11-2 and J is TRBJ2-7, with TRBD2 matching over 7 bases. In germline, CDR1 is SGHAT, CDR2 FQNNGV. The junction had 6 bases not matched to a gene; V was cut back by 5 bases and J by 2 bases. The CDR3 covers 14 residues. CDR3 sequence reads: CASSPQAGTYEQYF. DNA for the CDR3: TGTGCCAGCAGCCCCCAAGCGGGGACCTACGAGCAGTACTTC. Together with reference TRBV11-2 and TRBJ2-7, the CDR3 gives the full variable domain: EAGVAQSPRYKIIEKRQSVAFWCNPISGHATLYWYQQILGQGPKLLIQFQNNGVVDDSQLPKDRFSAERLKGVDSTLKIQPAKLEDSAVYLCASSPQAGTYEQYFGPGTRLTVT.

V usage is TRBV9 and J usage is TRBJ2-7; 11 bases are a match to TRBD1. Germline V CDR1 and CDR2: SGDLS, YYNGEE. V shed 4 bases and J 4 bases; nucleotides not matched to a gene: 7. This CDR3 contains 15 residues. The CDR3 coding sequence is TGTGCCAGCAGCCGCGGACAGGGGGCGACATACGAGCAGTACTTC. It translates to CASSRGQGATYEQYF.

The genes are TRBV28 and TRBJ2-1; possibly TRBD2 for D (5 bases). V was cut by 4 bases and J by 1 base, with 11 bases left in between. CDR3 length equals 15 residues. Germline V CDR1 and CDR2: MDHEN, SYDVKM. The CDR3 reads CASSSYGKSYNEQFF. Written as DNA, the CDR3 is TGTGCCAGCAGTTCATACGGGAAATCCTACAATGAGCAGTTCTTC.

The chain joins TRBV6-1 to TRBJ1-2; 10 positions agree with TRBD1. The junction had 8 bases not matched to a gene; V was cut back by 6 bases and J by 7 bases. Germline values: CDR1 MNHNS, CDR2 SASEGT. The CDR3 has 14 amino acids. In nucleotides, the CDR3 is TGTGCCAGCAGAAGACAGGGGGCGTCCCGTGGCTACACCTTC. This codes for CASRRQGASRGYTF.

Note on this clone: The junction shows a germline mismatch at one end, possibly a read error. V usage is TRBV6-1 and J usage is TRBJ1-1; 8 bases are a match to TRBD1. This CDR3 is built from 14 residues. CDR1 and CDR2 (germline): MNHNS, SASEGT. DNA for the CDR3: TGTGCCAGCAGAGAAGACAGGGGCCCCACTGAAGCTTTCTTT. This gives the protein CASREDRGPTEAFF.

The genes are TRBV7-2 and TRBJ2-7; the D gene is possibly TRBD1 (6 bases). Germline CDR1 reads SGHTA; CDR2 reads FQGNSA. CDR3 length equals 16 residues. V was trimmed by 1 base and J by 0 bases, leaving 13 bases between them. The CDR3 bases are TGTGCCAGCAGCTTAGTGGGAGCAGGGGCCTCCTACGAGCAGTACTTC. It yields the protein CASSLVGAGASYEQYF.

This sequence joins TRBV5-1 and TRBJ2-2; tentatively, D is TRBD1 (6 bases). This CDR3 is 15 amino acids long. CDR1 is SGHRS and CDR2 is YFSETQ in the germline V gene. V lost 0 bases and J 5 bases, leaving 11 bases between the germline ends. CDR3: CASSLEQGQTGELFF. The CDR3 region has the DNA TGCGCCAGCAGCTTGGAGCAGGGGCAAACCGGGGAGCTGTTTTTT.

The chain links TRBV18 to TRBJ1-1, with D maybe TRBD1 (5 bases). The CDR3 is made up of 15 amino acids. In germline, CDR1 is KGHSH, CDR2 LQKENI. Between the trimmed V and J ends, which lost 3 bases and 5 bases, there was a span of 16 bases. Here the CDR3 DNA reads TGTGCCAGCTCACCGGAAGGGGAAGGGGAAACTGAAGCTTTCTTT. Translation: CASSPEGEGETEAFF.

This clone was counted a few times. The CDR3 region has the DNA TGTGCCAGCAGCCAAGATTCCGTGGCCCAGCCCCAGCATTTT. This translates into CASSQDSVAQPQHF. The chain couples TRBV4-2 to TRBJ1-5; D is undetermined. The CDR3 has 14 amino acids. CDR1 and CDR2 (germline): LGHNA, YNFKEQ. The V and J ends lost 0 bases and 7 bases respectively, with 10 bases between them.

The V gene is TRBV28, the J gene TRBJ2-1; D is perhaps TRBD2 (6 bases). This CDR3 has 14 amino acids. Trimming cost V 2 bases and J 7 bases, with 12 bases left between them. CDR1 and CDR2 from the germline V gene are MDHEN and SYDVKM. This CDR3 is CASSLKLAINEQFF. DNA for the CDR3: TGTGCCAGCAGTTTAAAACTAGCCATAAATGAGCAGTTCTTC.

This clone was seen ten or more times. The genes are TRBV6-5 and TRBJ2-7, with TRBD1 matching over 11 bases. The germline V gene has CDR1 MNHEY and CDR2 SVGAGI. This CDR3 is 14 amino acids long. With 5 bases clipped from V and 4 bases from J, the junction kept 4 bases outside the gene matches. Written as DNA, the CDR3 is TGTGCCAGCAGTCAGGACAGGGGGCTTTACGAGCAGTACTTC. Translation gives CASSQDRGLYEQYF.

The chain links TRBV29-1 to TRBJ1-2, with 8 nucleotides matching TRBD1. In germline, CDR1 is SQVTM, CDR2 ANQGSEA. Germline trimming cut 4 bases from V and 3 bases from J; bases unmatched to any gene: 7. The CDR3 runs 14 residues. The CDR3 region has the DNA TGCAGCGTTGTCGCAGGGGGCGTAGACTATGGCTACACCTTC. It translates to CSVVAGGVDYGYTF.

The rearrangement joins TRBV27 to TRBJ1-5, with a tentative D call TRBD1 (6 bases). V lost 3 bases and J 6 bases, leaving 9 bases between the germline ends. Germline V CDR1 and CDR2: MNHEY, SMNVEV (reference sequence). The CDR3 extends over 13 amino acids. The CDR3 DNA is TGTGCCAGCAGTTTGGGCAGGGGTCAGCCCCAGCATTTT. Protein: CASSLGRGQPQHF.